Following are 17 T cell receptor beta chains from one sample sequenced in a study of blood T cell repertoires in COVID-19. Produced via immunoSEQ multiplex PCR; TCRdb's table is partial and in-frame only. The repertoire holds about 160,000 clones, with 80% to 90% as singletons. The sample comprised peripheral blood. The receptor source for this set is a man aged 35 to 55 with acute or convalescent COVID-19.

This rearrangement joins TRBV4-2 to TRBJ2-2; 8 bases map to TRBD2. V was pared by 4 bases and J by 4 bases, with 8 bases of the junction left unmatched. Germline CDR1 and CDR2: LGHNA and YNFKEQ. The CDR3 spans 16 residues. In DNA, the CDR3 is TGTGCCAGCAGCCGCCCGGGCGGGGGGCCCACCGGGGAGCTGTTTTTT. It is translated as CASSRPGGGPTGELFF.

The genes are TRBV15 and TRBJ1-3, with D tentatively TRBD1 (5 bases). This CDR3 comprises 14 residues. V was trimmed by 0 bases and J by 3 bases, leaving 6 bases between them. Germline assignment: CDR1 LNHNV and CDR2 YYDKDF (reference sequence). CDR3 coding DNA: TGTGCCACCAGCAGAGACAGGGTTGGAAACACCATATATTTT. The encoded protein is CATSRDRVGNTIYF.

This clone has just one count. V and J are TRBV27 and TRBJ1-1; D remains ambiguous. Per germline, CDR1 MNHEY and CDR2 SMNVEV (reference sequence). This CDR3 comprises 13 residues. V lost 6 bases, J lost 1 base, and 9 bases lay in between. This CDR3 reads CASSVGGNTEAFF. The CDR3 bases are TGTGCCAGCAGCGTGGGAGGGAACACTGAAGCTTTCTTT.

The chain couples TRBV4-3 to TRBJ1-2, with D unresolved. The CDR3 length is 15 residues. The germline V gene encodes CDR1 LGHNA and CDR2 YSLEER. The germline V and J ends were trimmed by 4 bases and 0 bases, with 12 bases remaining between them. The CDR3 sequence: CASSRGFPPNYGYTF. In nucleotides, the CDR3 is TGCGCCAGCAGCCGAGGGTTCCCCCCTAACTATGGCTACACCTTC.

The gene calls are TRBV2 and TRBJ1-2; D remains ambiguous. Trimming pared 4 bases from V and 0 bases from J, leaving 9 bases between. The CDR3 extends over 14 amino acids. Germline CDR1 reads SNHLY; CDR2 reads FYNNEI. This chain's CDR3 is CASSGRTTNYGYTF. In nucleotides, the CDR3 is TGTGCCAGCAGTGGGAGGACCACTAACTATGGCTACACCTTC.

The chain couples TRBV28 to TRBJ2-3; D might be TRBD1 (6 bases). Germline CDR1 MDHEN, CDR2 SYDVKM. The CDR3 spans 12 residues. V lost 6 bases, J lost 8 bases, and 12 bases lay in between. CDR3: CASSIQGGTQYF. CDR3 DNA: TGTGCCAGCAGCATACAGGGTGGTACGCAGTATTTT.

This chain uses TRBV3-1 (or the pseudogene TRBV3-2) with TRBJ2-7; 12 positions agree with TRBD1. Unmatched junction bases numbered 5, after V lost 3 bases and J lost 5 bases. The germline gives CDR1 LGHDT, CDR2 YNNKEL (reference sequence). CDR3 length: 15 residues. DNA for the CDR3: TGTGCCAGCAGCCAGGCGGGACAGGGGGCTAACGAGCAGTACTTC. It specifies CASSQAGQGANEQYF.

This chain uses TRBV30 with TRBJ2-1; D may be TRBD2 (5 bases). The V end lost 4 bases, the J end lost 5 bases, and 15 bases lay between the germline ends. The CDR3 extends over 14 amino acids. Germline assignment: CDR1 GTSNPN and CDR2 SVGIG (reference sequence). CDR3 region: CAWNLRFGDNEQFF. CDR3 in DNA: TGTGCCTGGAACCTTAGGTTCGGGGACAATGAGCAGTTCTTC.

This chain links TRBV10-1 with TRBJ2-1; the D gene is possibly TRBD1 (5 bases). V lost 0 bases and J lost 10, with 19 bases in between. CDR1 WNHNN and CDR2 SYGVQD come from the germline V gene (reference sequence). CDR3 size: 16 residues. The chain's CDR3 is CASSESFGRRSGEQFF. The CDR3 region has the DNA TGCGCCAGCAGTGAGTCGTTTGGACGTCGATCAGGGGAGCAGTTCTTC.

The chain carries TRBV25-1 and TRBJ1-6; 10 bases line up with TRBD1. The V gene's germline CDR1 is MGHDK and CDR2 SYGVNS. Trimming took 3 bases from V and 10 from J; bases not matched to a gene: 12. The CDR3 sequence is 17 residues long. The CDR3 region has the DNA TGTGCCAGCAGTGAGATACAGGCCGGGACAGGGGACTCACCCCTCCACTTT. Translation: CASSEIQAGTGDSPLHF.

This chain uses TRBV2 with TRBJ1-2; perhaps TRBD1 as D (6 bases). Trimming removed 8 bases at V and 1 base at J, with 20 bases between. The CDR3 loop spans 16 amino acids. The germline V gene encodes CDR1 SNHLY and CDR2 FYNNEI. CDR3 nucleotide sequence: TGTGCCAGCCTTGGGGGGGCTTGGCGGCTTAACTATGGCTACACCTTC. It encodes CASLGGAWRLNYGYTF.

This chain joins TRBV14 and TRBJ2-6; TRBD1 matches 7 bases. Germline V gene sequence: CDR1 SGHDN, CDR2 FVKESK. V lost 4 bases to trimming and J lost 0 bases; unmatched junction nucleotides: 9. The CDR3 is 18 residues long. The CDR3 region is CASSPWTGRGSGANVLTF. The CDR3, as DNA: TGTGCCAGCAGCCCCTGGACAGGAAGGGGCTCTGGGGCCAACGTCCTGACTTTC.

The chain employs TRBV25-1 and TRBJ2-1; D is unclear. The CDR3 has 17 residues. Trimming stripped 2 bases from V and 5 bases from J, with 19 bases between. Germline V gives CDR1 MGHDK, CDR2 SYGVNS. The CDR3, as DNA: TGTGCCAGCAGTGAAGTCGGTTTCCCCTCTCTAAACAATGAGCAGTTCTTC. Protein sequence: CASSEVGFPSLNNEQFF.

The rearrangement links TRBV5-1 to TRBJ1-5, with D unresolved. Trimming pared 0 bases from V and 3 bases from J, leaving 10 bases between. The CDR3 covers 15 residues. The V gene's germline CDR1 is SGHRS and CDR2 YFSETQ. The CDR3 DNA sequence: TGCGCCAGCAGCTTGGGTGAGGGAATCAATCAGCCCCAGCATTTT. Translating it yields CASSLGEGINQPQHF. The full variable domain, rest sourced from reference TRBV5-1 and TRBJ1-5, is KAGVTQTPRYLIKTRGQQVTLSCSPISGHRSVSWYQQTPGQGLQFLFEYFSETQRNKGNFPGRFSGRQFSNSRSEMNVSTLELGDSALYLCASSLGEGINQPQHFGDGTRLSIL.

The rearrangement links TRBV5-1 to TRBJ1-1; TRBD1 matches 7 bases. The CDR3 is 15 residues long. Per germline, CDR1 SGHRS and CDR2 YFSETQ. The J segment lost 5 bases and the V segment lost 3 bases, leaving 10 bases of the junction unmatched. CDR3 in DNA: TGCGCCAGCAGCTGGTGGGGGCAGACAGGGACTGAAGCTTTCTTT. Translated, it gives CASSWWGQTGTEAFF.

The table lists this clone with a few counts. The CDR3 reads CASSRDRTSPLHF. In nucleotides, the CDR3 is TGTGCCAGCAGCCGGGACAGAACATCACCCCTCCACTTT. The chain joins TRBV11-2 to TRBJ1-6; 7 bases align to TRBD1. J gave up 10 bases and V 5 bases, and 5 bases lay outside the gene matches. CDR1 SGHAT and CDR2 FQNNGV come from the germline V gene. CDR3 length equals 13 residues. Using reference TRBV11-2 and TRBJ1-6 for the parts outside the CDR3, the full variable domain is EAGVAQSPRYKIIEKRQSVAFWCNPISGHATLYWYQQILGQGPKLLIQFQNNGVVDDSQLPKDRFSAERLKGVDSTLKIQPAKLEDSAVYLCASSRDRTSPLHFGNGTRLTVT.

This clone was counted once. V and J are TRBV5-1 and TRBJ1-1, with a tentative D call TRBD1 (6 bases). CDR1 is SGHRS, CDR2 YFSETQ, per germline. The CDR3 has 14 amino acids. Trimming cost V 3 bases and J 5 bases, with 14 bases left between them. Written as DNA, the CDR3 is TGCGCCAGCAGCTCACAGGGAAGGTGGACTGAAGCTTTCTTT. It codes for CASSSQGRWTEAFF.